These 9 T cell receptor beta chains originate from one sample sequenced in a study of shared clonotypes between healthy human individuals. Clones were sequenced by immunoSEQ multiplex PCR, and TCRdb holds only the in-frame ones, with some missing. The data show nearly 1,000,000 clones, with roughly 72% seen just once and about 1.5% held by the top ten. Sequencing was done on a sample of memory CD4+ T cells sorted from blood. The subset denotes: CD45RA-negative fraction. The receptors stem from a man aged 18-30 years in good health.

This clone came up once. J is TRBJ1-1 and V is TRBV30; D call uncertain. V lost 0 bases and J lost 1, with 12 bases in between. This CDR3 contains 15 residues. Germline CDR1 reads GTSNPN; CDR2 reads SVGIG (reference sequence). The CDR3 DNA reads TGTGCCTGGAGTGTACTGGGCACAGAGAACACTGAAGCTTTCTTT. Amino acids: CAWSVLGTENTEAFF.

The chain is built from TRBV5-1 and TRBJ1-2, with TRBD1 identical over 8 bases. Germline lookup yields CDR1 SGHRS and CDR2 YFSETQ. Trimming at V came to 4 bases and at J to 10 bases, leaving 6 bases not matched to a gene. This CDR3 is built from 12 residues. The CDR3 reads CASSGDRWVYTF. In nucleotides, the CDR3 is TGCGCCAGCAGCGGGGACAGGTGGGTCTACACCTTC.

The V gene is TRBV1, the J gene TRBJ1-2; TRBD1 reflects the table's D call only, with no check against the DNA. TRBV1 is designated a pseudogene. The CDR3 contains 14 residues. The CDR3 is CTSTKYRGTDGYTF. DNA for the CDR3: TGCACCAGCACTAAGTACAGGGGAACGGATGGCTACACCTTC.

This sequence joins TRBV5-3 and TRBJ2-4; D remains unclear. TRBV5-3 is recorded as an ORF, its role being uncertain. V was trimmed by 5 bases and J by 8 bases, leaving 20 bases between them. The CDR3 has 15 residues. The CDR3 bases are TGTGCCAGAAGATCCGAGTGGCCCCCTCAGGACATTCAGTACTTC. Amino acids: CARRSEWPPQDIQYF.

This rearrangement joins TRBV11-3 to TRBJ2-1; the match to TRBD2 covers 7 bases. J lost 8 bases, V lost 1 base, and 8 bases had no gene match. Germline V gene data show CDR1 as SGHNT and CDR2 as YENEEA. The CDR3 covers 15 residues. The CDR3, as DNA: TGTGCCAGCAGCTTAGGTGTGGGAGGGCATGATGAGCAGTTCTTC. It codes for CASSLGVGGHDEQFF.

This rearrangement joins TRBV10-2 to TRBJ2-7; D perhaps matches TRBD1 (7 bases). The CDR3 sequence is 14 residues long. Per the germline V gene, CDR1 is WSHSY and CDR2 is SAAADI. Deletions cut 7 bases from V and 4 bases from J, with 17 bases between. In DNA, the CDR3 is TGCGCCAGCATGGCGGCAGGGGGGCAATACGAGCAGTACTTC. This codes for CASMAAGGQYEQYF.

The genes are TRBV7-9 and TRBJ2-7; D may match TRBD1 or TRBD2 (5 bases each). Germline V gene lookup returns CDR1 SEHNR and CDR2 FQNEAQ (reference sequence). V gave up 2 bases and J gave up 2 bases, with 7 bases separating them. This CDR3 has 13 residues. The CDR3 loop reads CASSLRGPYEQYF. In DNA form, the CDR3 reads TGTGCCAGCAGCTTACGGGGACCCTACGAGCAGTACTTC.

This clone was counted between two and nine times. The chain uses TRBV2 and TRBJ1-2, with unresolved D. The CDR3 runs to 12 residues. Germline CDR1 is SNHLY and CDR2 is FYNNEI. The V end lost 6 bases, the J end lost 8 bases, and 13 bases lay between the germline ends. This CDR3 is CASRTDGLGYTF. In DNA form, the CDR3 reads TGTGCCAGCAGGACGGACGGATTGGGCTACACCTTC.

V and J are TRBV6-5 and TRBJ1-6; maybe TRBD1 (6 bases). Germline CDR1 reads MNHEY; CDR2 reads SVGAGI. The germline V and J ends were trimmed by 2 bases and 9 bases, with 14 bases remaining between them. The CDR3 is 15 amino acids. The CDR3 DNA is TGTGCCAGCAGTTACCTGGGGGGCCGGTCTTCACCCCTCCACTTT. It encodes CASSYLGGRSSPLHF.